These 20 T cell receptor beta chains originate from one sample sequenced in a study of blood T cell repertoires in COVID-19. Data came from immunoSEQ multiplex PCR; TCRdb stores just in-frame clones and leaves some out. The sample lists over 45,000 clones, roughly 90% seen once, with roughly 3.6% in the top ten. Sequenced input: peripheral blood. The receptor set was obtained from a man in his forties with COVID-19, enrolled during active disease.

The genes are TRBV7-3 and TRBJ2-3; 8 bases line up with TRBD2. In germline, CDR1 is SGHTA, CDR2 FQGTGA. J was trimmed by 0 bases and V by 4 bases; bases with no gene match: 9. The CDR3 contains 17 residues. CDR3 DNA sequence: TGTGCCAGCAGCTCGGCGGGGGGATTTTCTAGCACAGATACGCAGTATTTT. As protein: CASSSAGGFSSTDTQYF.

The chain employs TRBV27 and TRBJ1-6; D gene uncertain. The CDR3 has 13 amino acids. V dropped 3 bases and J dropped 7 bases, with 7 bases sitting between them. Germline-derived CDR1 and CDR2 are MNHEY and SMNVEV (reference sequence). The CDR3 DNA is TGTGCCAGCAGTTTCTGGCAGAATTCACCCCTCCACTTT. Translated: CASSFWQNSPLHF.

The V call is TRBV18, the J call TRBJ1-5; D unclear. Germline values: CDR1 KGHSH, CDR2 LQKENI. Trimming removed 2 bases from V and 5 bases from J, with 7 bases in between. The CDR3 consists of 13 residues. DNA of the CDR3: TGTGCCAGCTCACCATCGCGGGATCAGCCCCAGCATTTT. It yields the protein CASSPSRDQPQHF.

The chain recombines TRBV6-1 with TRBJ1-1, with D tentatively TRBD1 (5 bases). This CDR3 comprises 15 residues. V gave up 2 bases and J gave up 4 bases, with 14 bases separating them. In germline, CDR1 is MNHNS, CDR2 SASEGT. The CDR3 protein is CASSERGGPATEAFF. CDR3 bases: TGTGCCAGCAGTGAAAGGGGAGGGCCCGCCACTGAAGCTTTCTTT.

The chain combines TRBV5-1 with TRBJ2-1, with D perhaps matching TRBD2 (5 bases). This CDR3 is 11 amino acids long. CDR1 is SGHRS and CDR2 is YFSETQ in the germline V gene. Trimming stripped 0 bases from V and 10 bases from J, with 5 bases between. The CDR3 protein is CASSLGGEQFF. CDR3 nucleotides: TGCGCCAGCAGCTTGGGCGGGGAGCAGTTCTTC.

This chain uses TRBV30 with TRBJ2-5, with D maybe TRBD1 (6 bases). Germline V lookup: CDR1 GTSNPN, CDR2 SVGIG (reference sequence). Trimming took off 2 bases at V and 1 base at J, with 17 bases between the two ends. The CDR3 covers 16 residues. The CDR3 region has the DNA TGTGCCTGGAGTCCTTTCGGACAGACAAGCCAAGAGACCCAGTACTTC. This translates into CAWSPFGQTSQETQYF.

The chain joins TRBV11-2 to TRBJ1-6; D may be TRBD1 (5 bases). Trimming pared 1 base from V and 10 bases from J, leaving 14 bases between. The CDR3 spans 15 residues. Germline-derived CDR1 and CDR2 are SGHAT and FQNNGV. The CDR3 reads CASSLGNGGGSPLHF. CDR3 nucleotides: TGTGCCAGCAGCTTAGGGAACGGGGGTGGCTCACCCCTCCACTTT.

The chain employs TRBV7-9 and TRBJ1-1, with TRBD1 as a possible D gene (5 bases). The CDR3 runs 15 residues. The germline V and J ends were trimmed by 3 bases and 0 bases, with 11 bases remaining between them. The germline V gene has CDR1 SEHNR and CDR2 FQNEAQ (reference sequence). As DNA, the CDR3 is TGTGCCAGCAGCTTCGGAGACAGCATGAACACTGAAGCTTTCTTT. Its translation: CASSFGDSMNTEAFF.

This rearrangement joins TRBV24-1 to TRBJ2-3; the match to TRBD2 covers 13 bases. The germline V gene encodes CDR1 KGHDR and CDR2 SFDVKD. Germline trimming cut 3 bases from V and 9 bases from J; bases unmatched to any gene: 5. This CDR3 is built from 15 residues. The CDR3 is CATSDAGLAGLTQYF. CDR3 DNA: TGTGCCACCAGTGATGCGGGACTAGCGGGATTGACGCAGTATTTT.

The gene calls are TRBV28 and TRBJ1-3, with TRBD1 matching over 7 bases. The CDR3 runs to 14 residues. The germline CDR1 and CDR2 sequences are MDHEN and SYDVKM. The junction had 4 bases not matched to a gene; V was cut back by 7 bases and J by 1 base. CDR3 loop: CASNSGGSGNTIYF. For the CDR3, the DNA is TGTGCCAGCAACTCAGGGGGGTCTGGAAACACCATATATTTT.

On this clone: Other DNA sequences in this specimen translate into the identical CDR3. The chain couples TRBV5-1 to TRBJ1-1; D gene unclear. Trimming left V 0 bases short and J 4 bases short, with 7 bases between. This CDR3 spans 13 amino acids. Germline V lookup: CDR1 SGHRS, CDR2 YFSETQ. CDR3 nucleotide sequence: TGCGCCAGCAGCTTGGGAGGAAGCACTGAAGCTTTCTTT. This gives the protein CASSLGGSTEAFF. Filled out from reference TRBV5-1 and TRBJ1-1, the complete variable domain reads KAGVTQTPRYLIKTRGQQVTLSCSPISGHRSVSWYQQTPGQGLQFLFEYFSETQRNKGNFPGRFSGRQFSNSRSEMNVSTLELGDSALYLCASSLGGSTEAFFGQGTRLTVV.

The chain uses TRBV10-2 and TRBJ2-2; the D gene is possibly TRBD1 (5 bases). The length of the CDR3 is 13 residues. The V end lost 5 bases, the J end lost 4 bases, and 8 bases lay between the germline ends. Germline V lookup: CDR1 WSHSY, CDR2 SAAADI. CDR3 sequence: CASSQGVTGELFF. CDR3 sequence (DNA): TGCGCCAGCAGTCAGGGTGTCACCGGGGAGCTGTTTTTT.

The chain is built from TRBV4-2 and TRBJ2-3, with 11 bases identical to TRBD2. CDR1 and CDR2 from the germline V gene are LGHNA and YNFKEQ. V trimming: 4 bases; J trimming: 1 base; junction bases outside the gene matches: 7. The length of the CDR3 is 17 residues. The CDR3 coding sequence is TGTGCCAGCAGCCCCCCATTAGCGGGGGGGCGCACAGATACGCAGTATTTT. This codes for CASSPPLAGGRTDTQYF.

J is TRBJ1-2 and V is TRBV4-2; TRBD1 aligns across 11 bases. Germline CDR1 and CDR2: LGHNA and YNFKEQ. The CDR3 totals 15 residues. V was pared by 1 base and J by 7 bases, with 5 bases of the junction left unmatched. CDR3 in DNA: TGTGCCAGCAGCCAAGCCGGACAGGGGGCGGGTGGCTACACCTTC. Protein sequence: CASSQAGQGAGGYTF.

This clone occurred a few times. The chain has TRBV25-1 and TRBJ1-2, with D possibly being TRBD1 (5 bases). Trimming cost V 4 bases and J 1 base, with 7 bases left between them. Germline CDR1 reads MGHDK; CDR2 reads SYGVNS. The CDR3 loop spans 13 amino acids. CDR3: CASSVTVNYGYTF. The CDR3 nucleotides are TGTGCCAGCAGTGTGACAGTTAACTATGGCTACACCTTC.

The chain uses TRBV9 and TRBJ1-6, with D unresolved. Germline CDR1 reads SGDLS; CDR2 reads YYNGEE. The CDR3 has 15 amino acids. V lost 2 bases and J 3 bases, leaving 9 bases between the germline ends. The CDR3 bases are TGTGCCAGCAGCGTCACACCAGACTATAATTCACCCCTCCACTTT. Protein: CASSVTPDYNSPLHF.

The J gene is TRBJ1-2, the V gene TRBV2; TRBD1 agrees at 7 bases. The V gene end was trimmed by 6 bases and the J gene end by 7 bases; junction bases not matched to a gene: 11. This CDR3 has 14 residues. Germline V gene lookup returns CDR1 SNHLY and CDR2 FYNNEI. This chain's CDR3 is CASSPGQSTGGYTF. The CDR3 DNA reads TGTGCCAGCAGCCCGGGACAGTCAACGGGTGGCTACACCTTC.

There are a few counts of this clone. CDR3 nucleotides: TGCGCCAGCAGCCAAGAGCGGGGGTCCTGGAATACGCAGTATTTT. Its translation is CASSQERGSWNTQYF. The chain links TRBV4-1 to TRBJ2-3, with 7 bases aligning to TRBD2. After removal of 0 bases from V and 7 bases from J, the junction contained 7 bases not matched to a gene. Germline V CDR1 and CDR2: MGHRA, YSYEKL. This CDR3 has 15 amino acids.

The chain has TRBV11-2 and TRBJ2-2; D call uncertain. The V gene lost 3 bases and the J gene lost 1 base, with 9 bases spanning the gap. CDR3 length: 15 amino acids. Per the germline V gene, CDR1 is SGHAT and CDR2 is FQNNGV. The CDR3 DNA sequence: TGTGCCAGCAGCTTGCAGGAAAGGAACACCGGGGAGCTGTTTTTT. It yields the protein CASSLQERNTGELFF.

This chain connects TRBV29-1 to TRBJ1-2; D not resolved. Germline V CDR1 and CDR2: SQVTM, ANQGSEA. Trimming took 4 bases from V and 7 from J, leaving 13 bases between them. This CDR3 has 12 amino acids. CDR3 amino acids: CSVASGGTGYTF. The CDR3 DNA follows: TGCAGCGTTGCGTCGGGAGGTACTGGCTACACCTTC.